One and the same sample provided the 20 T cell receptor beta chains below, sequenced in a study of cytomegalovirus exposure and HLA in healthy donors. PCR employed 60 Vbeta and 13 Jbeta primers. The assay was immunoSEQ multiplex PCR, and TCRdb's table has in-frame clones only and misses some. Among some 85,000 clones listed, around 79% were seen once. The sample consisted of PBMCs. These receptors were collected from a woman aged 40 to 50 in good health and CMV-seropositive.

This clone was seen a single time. The DNA of the CDR3 is TGTGCCAGCAGCCAAGAGACCGGTCGGCAGGGGGTCTACGAGCAGTACTTC. Its protein is CASSQETGRQGVYEQYF. The V gene is TRBV4-2, the J gene TRBJ2-5; TRBD1 aligns across 7 bases. The DNA end favors TRBJ2-7, so the J call may be wrong. Germline V CDR1 and CDR2: LGHNA, YNFKEQ. The CDR3 sequence is 17 residues long.

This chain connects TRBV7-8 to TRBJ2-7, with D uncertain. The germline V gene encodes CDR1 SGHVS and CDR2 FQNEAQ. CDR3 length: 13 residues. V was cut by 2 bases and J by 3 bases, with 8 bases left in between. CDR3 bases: TGTGCCAGCAGCTTACAACACCACTACGAGCAGTACTTC. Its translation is CASSLQHHYEQYF.

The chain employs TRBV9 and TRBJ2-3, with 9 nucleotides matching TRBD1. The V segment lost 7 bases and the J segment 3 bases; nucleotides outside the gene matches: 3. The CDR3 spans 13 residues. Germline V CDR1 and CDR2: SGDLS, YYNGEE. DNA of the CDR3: TGTGCCAGCCGGGACAGGGTTACAGATACGCAGTATTTT. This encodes CASRDRVTDTQYF.

DNA for the CDR3: TGTGCCAGCACCCCGAGGGGGCGAGGCTCGAGGGCTAACAATGAGCAGTTCTTC. Protein: CASTPRGRGSRANNEQFF. V gene TRBV27 combines with J gene TRBJ2-1; 7 bases align to TRBD1. After removal of 7 bases from V and 5 bases from J, the junction contained 20 bases not matched to a gene. This CDR3 contains 18 residues. Germline V CDR1 and CDR2: MNHEY, SMNVEV (reference sequence).

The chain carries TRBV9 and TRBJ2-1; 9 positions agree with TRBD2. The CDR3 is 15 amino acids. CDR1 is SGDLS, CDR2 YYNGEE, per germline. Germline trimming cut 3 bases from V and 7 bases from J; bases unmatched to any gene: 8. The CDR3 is CASSAFSGSGNEQFF. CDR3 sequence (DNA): TGTGCCAGCAGCGCCTTTAGCGGGAGTGGTAATGAGCAGTTCTTC.

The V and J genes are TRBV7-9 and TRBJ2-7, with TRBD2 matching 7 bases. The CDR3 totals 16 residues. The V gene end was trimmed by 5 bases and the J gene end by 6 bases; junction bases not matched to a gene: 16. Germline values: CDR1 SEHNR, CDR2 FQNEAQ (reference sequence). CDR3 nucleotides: TGTGCCAGCAGCCCAACGGTGGGCGGGAGAGCTGCCGAGCAGTACTTC. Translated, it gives CASSPTVGGRAAEQYF.

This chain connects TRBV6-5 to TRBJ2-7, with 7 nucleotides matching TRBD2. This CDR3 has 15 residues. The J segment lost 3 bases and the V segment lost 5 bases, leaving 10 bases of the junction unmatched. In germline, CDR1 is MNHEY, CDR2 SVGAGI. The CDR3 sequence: CASSGLGRGNYEQYF. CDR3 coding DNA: TGTGCCAGCAGTGGACTAGGGCGGGGGAACTACGAGCAGTACTTC.

CDR3 loop: CASRSEPNSGNTIYF. In DNA, the CDR3 is TGTGCCAGCAGATCTGAGCCGAACTCTGGAAACACCATATATTTT. V gene TRBV6-6 combines with J gene TRBJ1-3; no clear D gene. This CDR3 region has 15 residues. With 6 bases removed from V and 0 bases from J, the gap between germline ends came to 12 bases. Germline CDR1 and CDR2: MNHNY and SVGAGI (reference sequence).

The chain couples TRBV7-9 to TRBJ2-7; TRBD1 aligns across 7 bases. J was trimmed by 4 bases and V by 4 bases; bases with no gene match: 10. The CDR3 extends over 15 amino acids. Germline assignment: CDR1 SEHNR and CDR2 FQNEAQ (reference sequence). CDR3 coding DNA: TGTGCCAGCAGCTCCCTCGCGACAGGGAGATACGAGCAGTACTTC. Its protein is CASSSLATGRYEQYF.

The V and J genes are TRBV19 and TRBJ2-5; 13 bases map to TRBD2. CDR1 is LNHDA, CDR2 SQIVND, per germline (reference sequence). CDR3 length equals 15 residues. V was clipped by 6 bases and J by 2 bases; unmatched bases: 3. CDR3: CASRTGLAGQETQYF. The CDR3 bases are TGTGCCAGTAGAACGGGACTAGCGGGACAAGAGACCCAGTACTTC.

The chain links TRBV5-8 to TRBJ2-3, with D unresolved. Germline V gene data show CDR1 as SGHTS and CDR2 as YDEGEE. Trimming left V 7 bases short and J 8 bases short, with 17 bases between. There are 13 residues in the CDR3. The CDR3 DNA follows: TGTGCCAGCGGCCAAGGATCGCGAGGTACGCAGTATTTT. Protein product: CASGQGSRGTQYF.

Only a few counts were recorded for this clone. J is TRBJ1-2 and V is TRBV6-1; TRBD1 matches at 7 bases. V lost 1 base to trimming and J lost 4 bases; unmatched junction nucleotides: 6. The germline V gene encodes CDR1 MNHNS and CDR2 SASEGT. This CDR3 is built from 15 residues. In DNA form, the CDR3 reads TGTGCCAGCAGTGAAGATCGACAGGGCCTCTATGGCTACACCTTC. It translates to CASSEDRQGLYGYTF.

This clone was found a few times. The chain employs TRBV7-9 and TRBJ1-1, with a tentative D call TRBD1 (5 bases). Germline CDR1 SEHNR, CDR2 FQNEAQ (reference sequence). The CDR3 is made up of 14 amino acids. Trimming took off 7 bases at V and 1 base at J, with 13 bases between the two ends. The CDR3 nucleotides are TGTGCCAGCAAAGGGGACTCGGCGAACACTGAAGCTTTCTTT. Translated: CASKGDSANTEAFF.

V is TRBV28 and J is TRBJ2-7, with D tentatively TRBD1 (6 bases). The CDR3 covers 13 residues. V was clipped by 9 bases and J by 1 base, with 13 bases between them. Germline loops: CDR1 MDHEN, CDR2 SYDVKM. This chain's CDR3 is CASHFTGSYEQYF. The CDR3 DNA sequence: TGTGCCAGTCACTTTACAGGGTCCTACGAGCAGTACTTC. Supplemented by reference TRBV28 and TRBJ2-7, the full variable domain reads DVKVTQSSRYLVKRTGEKVFLECVQDMDHENMFWYRQDPGLGLRLIYFSYDVKMKEKGDIPEGYSVSREKKERFSLILESASTNQTSMYLCASHFTGSYEQYFGPGTRLTVT.

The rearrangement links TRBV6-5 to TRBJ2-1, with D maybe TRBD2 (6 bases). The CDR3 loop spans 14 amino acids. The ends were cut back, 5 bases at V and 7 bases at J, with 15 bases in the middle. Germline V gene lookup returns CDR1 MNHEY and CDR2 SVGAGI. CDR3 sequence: CASSGPGLWNEQFF. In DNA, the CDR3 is TGTGCCAGCAGTGGGCCGGGACTCTGGAATGAGCAGTTCTTC.

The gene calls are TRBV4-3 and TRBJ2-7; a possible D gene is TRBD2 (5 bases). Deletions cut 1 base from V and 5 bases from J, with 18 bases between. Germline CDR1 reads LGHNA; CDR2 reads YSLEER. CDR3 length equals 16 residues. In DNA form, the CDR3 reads TGCGCCAGCAGCCAAGCCCCGCTCTTAGAGGGTAACGAGCAGTACTTC. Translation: CASSQAPLLEGNEQYF.

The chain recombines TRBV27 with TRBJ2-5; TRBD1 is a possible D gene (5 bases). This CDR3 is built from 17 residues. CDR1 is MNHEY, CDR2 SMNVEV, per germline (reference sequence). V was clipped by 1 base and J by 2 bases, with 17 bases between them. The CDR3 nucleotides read TGTGCCAGCAGTTTATTTTCCCCCCCCCAGGGACAAGAGACCCAGTACTTC. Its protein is CASSLFSPPQGQETQYF.

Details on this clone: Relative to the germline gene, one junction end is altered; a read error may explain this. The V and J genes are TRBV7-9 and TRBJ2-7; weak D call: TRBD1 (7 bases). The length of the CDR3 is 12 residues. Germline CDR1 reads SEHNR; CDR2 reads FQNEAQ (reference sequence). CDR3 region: CSSSSSGGEQYF. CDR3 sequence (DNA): TGTTCCAGCAGCTCCTCAGGGGGGGAGCAGTACTTC.

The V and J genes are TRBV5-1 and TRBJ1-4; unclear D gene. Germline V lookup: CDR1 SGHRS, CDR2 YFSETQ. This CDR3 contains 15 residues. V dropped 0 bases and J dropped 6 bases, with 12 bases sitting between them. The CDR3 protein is CASSLAGSGYEKLFF. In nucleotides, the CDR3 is TGCGCCAGCAGCTTGGCGGGGTCGGGGTATGAAAAACTGTTTTTT.

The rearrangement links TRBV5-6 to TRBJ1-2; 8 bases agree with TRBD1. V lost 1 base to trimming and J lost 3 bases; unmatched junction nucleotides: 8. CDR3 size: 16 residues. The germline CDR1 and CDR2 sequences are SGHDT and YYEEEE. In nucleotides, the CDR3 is TGTGCCAGCAGCTTGACCGGCCAGGGGGCATACTATGGCTACACCTTC. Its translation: CASSLTGQGAYYGYTF.